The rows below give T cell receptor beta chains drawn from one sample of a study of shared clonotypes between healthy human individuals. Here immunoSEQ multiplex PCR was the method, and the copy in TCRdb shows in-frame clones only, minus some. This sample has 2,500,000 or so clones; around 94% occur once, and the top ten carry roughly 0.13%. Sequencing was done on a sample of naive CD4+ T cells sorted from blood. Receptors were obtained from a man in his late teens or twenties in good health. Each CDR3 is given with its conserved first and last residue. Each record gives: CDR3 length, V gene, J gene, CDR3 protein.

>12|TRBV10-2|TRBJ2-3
CASTESTDTQYF
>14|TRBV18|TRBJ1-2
CASSPDRNFYGYTF
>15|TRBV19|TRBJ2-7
CASSIYKGNPYEQYF
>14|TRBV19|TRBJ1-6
CASSIYSHDSPLHF
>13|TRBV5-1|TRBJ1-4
CASSLDPNEKLFF
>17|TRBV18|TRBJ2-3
CASSPPLAATSTDTQYF
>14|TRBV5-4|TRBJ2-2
CASRSGTVSGELFF
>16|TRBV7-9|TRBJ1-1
CASSPGQGAMNTEAFF
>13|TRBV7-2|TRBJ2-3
CASSLTFFSTQYF
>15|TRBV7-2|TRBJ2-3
CASSSYGGRGDTQYF
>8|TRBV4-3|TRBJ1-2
CASSRPCF
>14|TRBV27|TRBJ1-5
CASSLGGVGQPQHF
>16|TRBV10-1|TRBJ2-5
CASSESGTGGQETQYF
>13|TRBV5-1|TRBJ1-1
CASSLAPNTEAFF
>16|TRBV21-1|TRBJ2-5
CASIPKWYRGPETQYF
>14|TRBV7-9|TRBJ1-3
CASSLDRNGNTIYF